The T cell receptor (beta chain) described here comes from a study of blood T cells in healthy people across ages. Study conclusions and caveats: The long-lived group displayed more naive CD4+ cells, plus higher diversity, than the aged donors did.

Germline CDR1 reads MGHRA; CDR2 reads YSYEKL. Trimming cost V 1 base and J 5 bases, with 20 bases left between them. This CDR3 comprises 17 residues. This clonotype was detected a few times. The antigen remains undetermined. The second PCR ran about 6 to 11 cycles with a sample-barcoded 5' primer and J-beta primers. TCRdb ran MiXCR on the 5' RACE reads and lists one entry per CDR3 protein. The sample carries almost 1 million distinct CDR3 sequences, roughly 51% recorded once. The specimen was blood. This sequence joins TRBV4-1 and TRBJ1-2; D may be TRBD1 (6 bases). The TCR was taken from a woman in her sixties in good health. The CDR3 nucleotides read TGCGCCAGCAGCCAAGCGCAGGGCGCGGACAGACTGTATGGCTACACCTTC. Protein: CASSQAQGADRLYGYTF.